This TCR beta chain originates from a study of T-cell memory formation after mild COVID-19 (dated by TCRdb to the early 2020s). About the full investigation: TCR sequence clusters from the two donors were largely donor specific. The cohort was made up of two young adult volunteers, one female and one male, who were previously healthy. Longitudinal TCRalpha and TCRbeta repertoire sequencing tracked T-cell clones expanding and contracting after mild COVID-19 in a couple of donors.

Sequenced on an Illumina NovaSeq 6000. TCRalpha and TCRbeta cDNA libraries were built by 5'RACE with constant-segment primers, adding sample barcodes and unique molecular identifiers. Trizol reagent was used to extract RNA from every sample. Library amplification was performed in two PCR steps, and a second sample barcode and Illumina TruSeq adapters were introduced in the second step. The libraries were sequenced on an Illumina NovaSeq using 2 x 150 bp paired-end reads. Turning to the authors' computational methods: Reads were demultiplexed and collapsed into UMI-guided consensus sequences with migec v1.2.7. With mixcr v2.1.11, UMI consensuses were aligned to TRA and TRB V and J templates and assembled into clonotypes. Clonotypes were classified as expanded or contracted when called significant by both edgeR and NoisET, with noise models trained on biological replicates. edgeR calls used a false discovery rate-adjusted p below 0.01 and a log2 fold-change threshold of 1. As an exploratory analysis of dynamics, max-normalized trajectories of the 1000 most abundant clonotypes were examined by PCA with hierarchical clustering. Separately sequenced CD4+ and CD8+ repertoires were used to assign a CD4 or CD8 phenotype to each responding clone. Clones were called with MiXCR by TCRdb after fastp trimmed the public reads at Q25, and only in-frame beta chains were retained. Every distinct CDR3 protein forms one entry, paired with its most common genes and DNA. These V and J calls are TCRdb output, not the study's own analysis. The sample yields 300,000 to 350,000 distinct CDR3 sequences; more than 13% were counted once. The ten largest account for around a fifth of the sample.

CDR1 and CDR2, looked up from the germline V gene, are SGHTA and FQGNSA. The CDR3 contains 14 residues, cysteine and phenylalanine counted. Of all the DNA, just the CDR3 is kept, 42 bases in frame from base 1. Trimming costs V 2 bases and J 2 bases, and their ends lie 8 bases apart. The research as a whole found: Contracting CD4+ clones turned up mainly in the CM and EM memory subsets, whereas EMRA was where CD8+ clones were enriched. Clones that contracted from day 15 to 85 showed balanced CD4/CD8 phenotypes, whereas a second wave of clones that expanded from day 15 to 37 leaned towards CD4+. The second-wave clones that peaked on day 37 were not confirmed to be SARS-CoV-2 specific. The study covered only a couple of mild cases, and larger cohorts including severe cases with pre-infection samples were considered necessary. Some responding clones were found in pre-infection memory, which suggests that pre-existing cross-reactive memory T cells took part in the SARS-CoV-2 response.

Ficoll-Paque density gradient centrifugation was the method used to isolate PBMCs. Worth noting for this clonotype: Its antigen specificity is not known. No quality values exist for individual bases; no much larger clone is one base distant.

The sequencing sample was made of PBMCs or a T cell subset sorted from them (not recorded which). This sequence was found in a man younger than 30 who had mild COVID-19 (a few samples of this study predate the infection). The sample titles of this study are shuffled in the database, so cell type and time point are left out; the donor was told from shared clones. The chain uses TRBV7-2 and TRBJ2-3, and possibly TRBD1, on 5 matching bases. The DNA sequence is given as TGTGCCAGCAGCTTATTACAGGCCACAGATACGCAGTATTTT. It codes for CASSLLQATDTQYF.